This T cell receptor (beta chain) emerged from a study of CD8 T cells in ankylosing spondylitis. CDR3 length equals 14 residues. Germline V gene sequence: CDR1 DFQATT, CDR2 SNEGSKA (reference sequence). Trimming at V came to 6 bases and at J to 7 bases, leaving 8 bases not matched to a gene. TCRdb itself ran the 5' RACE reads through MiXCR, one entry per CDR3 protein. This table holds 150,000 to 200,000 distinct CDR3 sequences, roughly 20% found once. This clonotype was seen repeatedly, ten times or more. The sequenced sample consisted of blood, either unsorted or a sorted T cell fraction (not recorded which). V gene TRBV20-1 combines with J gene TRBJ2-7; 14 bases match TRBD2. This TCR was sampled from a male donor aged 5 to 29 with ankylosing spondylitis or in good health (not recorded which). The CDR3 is CSAPKTSGRVEQYF. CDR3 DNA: TGCAGTGCCCCTAAGACTAGCGGGAGGGTTGAGCAGTACTTC.